The 24 T cell receptor beta chains below were found in one sample sequenced in a study of CD8+CD57+ T cells in acquired aplastic anemia. The template used for profiling TCR beta VDJ and CDR3 was genomic DNA. One entry per CDR3 protein, called by TCRdb with MiXCR from the reads. Of hundreds of thousands of distinct CDR3 sequences detected, approximately 55% appear once; the ten largest clones hold under 8.5%. Source material: sorted CD4+, CD8+, or CD8+CD57+ T cells (not recorded which) from PBMCs. Receptors originate from a human donor with severe aplastic anemia or a healthy control (not recorded which).

The sample holds many counts of this clonotype. The chain's CDR3 is CASSRGVSNQPQHF. In nucleotides, the CDR3 is TGTGCCAGTAGTAGAGGGGTTAGCAATCAGCCCCAGCATTTT. J is TRBJ1-5 and V is TRBV19, with D tentatively TRBD1 (5 bases). This CDR3 has 14 residues. CDR1 and CDR2 (germline): LNHDA, SQIVND (reference sequence). Deletions cut 4 bases from V and 0 bases from J, with 7 bases between.

V is TRBV2 and J is TRBJ1-5; D is unclear. The germline gives CDR1 SNHLY, CDR2 FYNNEI. CDR3 length equals 13 residues. With 2 bases removed from V and 4 bases from J, the gap between germline ends came to 6 bases. The CDR3 loop reads CASSEMGNQPQHF. The CDR3 region has the DNA TGTGCCAGCAGTGAAATGGGGAATCAGCCCCAGCATTTT.

The chain employs TRBV7-2 and TRBJ2-2, with D possibly matching TRBD2 (5 bases). Germline loops: CDR1 SGHTA, CDR2 FQGNSA. The CDR3 length is 15 residues. With 5 bases removed from V and 6 bases from J, the gap between germline ends came to 16 bases. CDR3 sequence reads: CASSPQEAVSGELFF. In nucleotides, the CDR3 is TGTGCCAGCAGCCCCCAGGAGGCGGTCTCCGGGGAGCTGTTTTTT.

The chain employs TRBV20-1 and TRBJ2-7, with D possibly TRBD2 on 5 matching bases. V lost 2 bases, J lost 4 bases, and 12 bases lay in between. The germline V gene has CDR1 DFQATT and CDR2 SNEGSKA (reference sequence). The CDR3 has 13 residues. This chain's CDR3 is CSARSRTGYEQYF. CDR3 sequence (DNA): TGCAGTGCTAGATCTCGAACGGGGTACGAGCAGTACTTC.

V gene TRBV7-2 combines with J gene TRBJ2-7; 13 bases agree with TRBD2. The CDR3 has 16 residues. Germline V gene data show CDR1 as SGHTA and CDR2 as FQGNSA. V lost 1 base to trimming and J lost 7 bases; unmatched junction nucleotides: 7. CDR3 coding DNA: TGTGCCAGCAGCTTAGTTGGACTAGCGGGGGCCGGGGAGCAGTACTTC. Translation gives CASSLVGLAGAGEQYF.

This clonotype was counted many times. V and J are TRBV19 and TRBJ2-5; no definite D call. Trimming removed 2 bases at V and 4 bases at J, with 14 bases between. This CDR3 region has 15 residues. Germline loops: CDR1 LNHDA, CDR2 SQIVND (reference sequence). CDR3 nucleotides: TGTGCCAGTAGTATATTCCGGGCCGAGTCAGAGACCCAGTACTTC. Residues: CASSIFRAESETQYF. Complete variable domain (other parts from reference TRBV19 and TRBJ2-5): DGGITQSPKYLFRKEGQNVTLSCEQNLNHDAMYWYRQDPGQGLRLIYYSQIVNDFQKGDIAEGYSVSREKKESFPLTVTSAQKNPTAFYLCASSIFRAESETQYFGPGTRLLVL.

This clonotype turned up a few times. The V gene is TRBV7-2, the J gene TRBJ2-7, with D uncertain. The germline V gene encodes CDR1 SGHTA and CDR2 FQGNSA. This CDR3 contains 15 residues. V was clipped by 2 bases and J by 2 bases, with 13 bases between them. As DNA, the CDR3 is TGTGCCAGCAGCTTAATTAGGACGGCACCCTACGAGCAGTACTTC. Its translation is CASSLIRTAPYEQYF.

This clonotype was picked up many times. The chain combines TRBV6-5 with TRBJ1-2; TRBD1 matches at 9 bases. V lost 0 bases, J lost 6 bases, and 2 bases stayed unmatched. This CDR3 region has 14 residues. Germline V gives CDR1 MNHEY, CDR2 SVGAGI. This CDR3 is CASSYSGQGDGYTF. CDR3 nucleotide sequence: TGTGCCAGCAGTTACTCGGGACAGGGTGATGGCTACACCTTC.

The chain recombines TRBV7-3 with TRBJ1-4; D remains unclear. This CDR3 is built from 14 residues. CDR1 is SGHTA and CDR2 is FQGTGA in the germline V gene. Trimming pared 1 base from V and 5 bases from J, leaving 8 bases between. CDR3 amino acids: CASSLNRLNEKLFF. CDR3 DNA sequence: TGTGCCAGCAGCTTAAACCGGCTCAATGAAAAACTGTTTTTT. Full variable domain (missing parts from reference TRBV7-3 and TRBJ1-4): GAGVSQTPSNKVTEKGKYVELRCDPISGHTALYWYRQSLGQGPEFLIYFQGTGAADDSGLPNDRFFAVRPEGSVSTLKIQRTERGDSAVYLCASSLNRLNEKLFFGSGTQLSVL.

This sequence joins TRBV12-3 or TRBV12-4 and TRBJ1-6, with TRBD1 as a possible D gene (6 bases). The CDR3 covers 15 residues. The V and J ends lost 6 bases and 7 bases respectively, with 16 bases between them. CDR3 region: CASSTAGGGNSPLHF. CDR3 nucleotides: TGTGCCAGCAGCACCGCCGGGGGCGGCAATTCACCCCTCCACTTT.

The V and J genes are TRBV19 and TRBJ2-5; D may be TRBD1 (6 bases). This CDR3 comprises 16 residues. Germline values: CDR1 LNHDA, CDR2 SQIVND (reference sequence). Trimming shortened V by 1 base and J by 4 bases, and 16 bases separated the two germline ends. The CDR3 bases are TGTGCCAGTAGTATAGGCCGGCAGGGGAGACGAGAGACCCAGTACTTC. This codes for CASSIGRQGRRETQYF.

The chain couples TRBV7-2 to TRBJ2-3; possible D gene TRBD2, 6 bases. The V gene lost 6 bases and the J gene lost 0 bases, with 10 bases spanning the gap. The germline gives CDR1 SGHTA, CDR2 FQGNSA. This CDR3 spans 14 amino acids. DNA of the CDR3: TGTGCCAGCAGACCTGGGGGGAGCACAGATACGCAGTATTTT. Translating gives CASRPGGSTDTQYF.

The CDR3 region has the DNA TGTGCCAGCAGCCTTAGTCCCCCGGGACAGAGAAAAGATCAGCCCCAGCATTTT. It is translated as CASSLSPPGQRKDQPQHF. The genes are TRBV7-3 and TRBJ1-5; 7 bases are a match to TRBD1. The CDR3 extends over 18 amino acids. V trimming: 5 bases; J trimming: 5 bases; junction bases outside the gene matches: 18. CDR1 SGHTA and CDR2 FQGTGA come from the germline V gene.

The chain uses TRBV6-5 and TRBJ2-7; D unresolved. Trimming took 6 bases from V and 4 from J, leaving 16 bases between them. This CDR3 has 14 amino acids. Germline values: CDR1 MNHEY, CDR2 SVGAGI. CDR3 sequence (DNA): TGTGCCAGCAGGGGCCTCCAGGTTGGTTACGAGCAGTACTTC. This translates into CASRGLQVGYEQYF.

The CDR3 DNA reads TGTGCCAGCAGCTTATATGCCAGGAACAATGAGCAGTTCTTC. Its translation: CASSLYARNNEQFF. V gene TRBV7-9 combines with J gene TRBJ2-1; unclear D gene. V dropped 2 bases and J dropped 5 bases, with 10 bases sitting between them. Germline V gene data show CDR1 as SEHNR and CDR2 as FQNEAQ (reference sequence). The CDR3 sequence is 14 residues long.

This clonotype was detected many times. The chain couples TRBV10-3 to TRBJ1-4, with a weak D call TRBD1 (5 bases). V gave up 4 bases and J gave up 8 bases, with 5 bases separating them. This CDR3 region has 11 residues. Germline V CDR1 and CDR2: ENHRY, SYGVKD. The CDR3: CAISGGEKLFF. The CDR3 coding sequence is TGTGCCATCAGTGGGGGGGAAAAACTGTTTTTT.

About this clonotype itself: Since a much larger clone is just one base distant, this may be a read error. This chain joins TRBV10-3 and TRBJ1-2; D perhaps matches TRBD1 (6 bases). Germline-derived CDR1 and CDR2 are ENHRY and SYGVKD. The CDR3 sequence is 13 residues long. The germline V and J ends were trimmed by 6 bases and 8 bases, with 16 bases remaining between them. CDR3 nucleotides: TGTGCCATCAGGACCGGGACACCTTCGGGCTACACCTTC. Its protein product is CAIRTGTPSGYTF.

This chain uses TRBV20-1 with TRBJ2-7; no reliable D call. V lost 2 bases to trimming and J lost 0 bases, with 11 bases between them. Germline V CDR1 and CDR2: DFQATT, SNEGSKA (reference sequence). There are 14 residues in the CDR3. The CDR3 loop is CSARFNGDSYEQYF. DNA for the CDR3: TGCAGTGCTAGATTTAACGGAGACTCCTACGAGCAGTACTTC.

The chain employs TRBV19 and TRBJ1-1; the D is unclear. Per the germline V gene, CDR1 is LNHDA and CDR2 is SQIVND (reference sequence). Trimming took off 6 bases at V and 0 bases at J, with 20 bases between the two ends. The CDR3 contains 17 residues. The CDR3 protein is CASRPGGLASLNTEAFF. The CDR3 DNA sequence: TGTGCCAGTAGACCTGGAGGGCTCGCTAGTCTGAACACTGAAGCTTTCTTT.

This clonotype was picked up a small number of times. The chain employs TRBV30 and TRBJ1-3; 7 bases align to TRBD1. The ends lost 2 bases at V and 0 bases at J; junction bases unmatched: 1. The germline V gene encodes CDR1 GTSNPN and CDR2 SVGIG (reference sequence). This CDR3 has 14 amino acids. The CDR3 nucleotides are TGTGCCTGGAGTCGGGACAGCTCTGGAAACACCATATATTTT. It is translated as CAWSRDSSGNTIYF. Drawing the rest from reference TRBV30 and TRBJ1-3, the complete variable domain is SQTIHQWPATLVQPVGSPLSLECTVEGTSNPNLYWYRQAAGRGLQLLFYSVGIGQISSEVPQNLSASRPQDRQFILSSKKLLLSDSGFYLCAWSRDSSGNTIYFGEGSWLTVV.

This chain joins TRBV7-2 and TRBJ1-4, with TRBD1 as a possible D gene (6 bases). This CDR3 contains 14 residues. Germline values: CDR1 SGHTA, CDR2 FQGNSA. V lost 6 bases, J lost 7 bases, and 15 bases lay in between. In DNA form, the CDR3 reads TGTGCCAGCAGTCTGACAGGAAGCGGTGAAAAACTGTTTTTT. Protein: CASSLTGSGEKLFF.

This clonotype was seen only once. The chain recombines TRBV25-1 with TRBJ2-3, with unresolved D. Per germline, CDR1 MGHDK and CDR2 SYGVNS. The CDR3 extends over 16 amino acids. V lost 4 bases and J 4 bases, leaving 18 bases between the germline ends. CDR3 protein: CASSAQPRRRPDTQYF. For the CDR3, the DNA is TGTGCCAGCAGTGCCCAGCCAAGACGCCGGCCAGATACGCAGTATTTT.

A note on this clonotype: Given a much more abundant clone one base away, this may be a read error. The chain recombines TRBV6-5 with TRBJ2-1, with a tentative D call TRBD2 (5 bases). This CDR3 spans 16 amino acids. The V gene lost 5 bases and the J gene lost 1 base, with 15 bases spanning the gap. The V gene's germline CDR1 is MNHEY and CDR2 SVGAGI. The CDR3 loop reads CASSEVWGVSYNEQFF. CDR3 DNA sequence: TGTGCCAGCAGTGAAGTATGGGGAGTGTCCTACAATGAGCAGTTCTTC.

The chain employs TRBV20-1 and TRBJ1-1; 10 bases agree with TRBD1. V trimming: 4 bases; J trimming: 4 bases; junction bases outside the gene matches: 9. Per germline, CDR1 DFQATT and CDR2 SNEGSKA (reference sequence). The CDR3 length is 15 residues. The CDR3 protein is CSATSPGQGSTEAFF. The CDR3 DNA sequence: TGCAGTGCTACGTCACCGGGACAGGGGAGCACTGAAGCTTTCTTT.